This T cell receptor beta chain was found in a study of metastatic and nonmetastatic thyroid tumors. Per the original methods: What underpinned the distant-metastasis classifier for papillary thyroid cancer was the set of CDR3 differences across clinicopathological groups. TCRdb re-analyzed the PCR reads using MiXCR. Here the V and J calls rest on TCRdb's processing, not on the authors' analysis. The sample contains tens of thousands of clones, about 13% of which appear only once. General study results and limits: When malignant thyroid tumors were compared with benign nodules, TCR beta diversity was reportedly significantly higher in the malignant tumors. This held in both blood and tumor samples.

Patients underwent thyroid surgery, and none had received any treatment before it. This clone was detected ten times or more. Its antigen is undetermined. The CDR3 contains 15 residues. The trim removed 4 bases at V and 6 bases at J, leaving 10 bases unmatched. The germline V gene has CDR1 SGHTA and CDR2 FQGNSA. Sequenced: blood. This receptor was obtained from a female donor with papillary thyroid cancer or a benign thyroid nodule (not recorded which). Some clones in this sample may be carry-over from other donors' samples. The chain employs TRBV7-2 and TRBJ2-7; 9 bases fit TRBD2. CDR3 sequence (DNA): TGTGCCAGCAGCTACGGGGCGGGAGGGCCAGGCGAGCAGTACTTC. This sequence encodes CASSYGAGGPGEQYF.